The entry below describes one TCR beta chain. Its antigen is unknown. The sample is drawn from a study of CXCR3-negative and CXCR3-positive naive CD8 T cells. Findings of the study overall: Comparison of naive CXCR3-negative and CXCR3-positive cells revealed similar TRBV-TRBJ usage, while memory cells differed. CXCR3-positive naive cells had TRB CDR3s that were more hydrophobic than CXCR3-negative naive cells had.

Germline CDR1 LNHNV, CDR2 YYDKDF (reference sequence). The CDR3 is 16 residues long. The authors made the TRB cDNA libraries by 5' RACE using UMI labels. TCRdb reworked the 5' RACE reads into one entry per CDR3 protein, no DNA. The specimen's table records approximately 120,000 distinct CDR3 sequences. The rearrangement uses TRBV15 and TRBJ2-1; TCRdb calls TRBD2, which cannot be checked without DNA. The sample taken for sequencing was naive CXCR3+ CD8+ T cells from blood. Subset described: CD45RO-CCR7+CD27+CD95- naive CD8+ T cells expressing CXCR3 (TNR3+). The TCR sequence derives from a human donor in good health. Some clones in this sample may be carry-over from other donors' samples. CDR3: CATSTYPSGRIDEQFF.